This T cell receptor (beta chain) was captured by sequencing in a study of cytomegalovirus exposure and HLA in healthy donors. CDR1 and CDR2 from the germline V gene are SNHLY and FYNNEI. Unmatched junction bases numbered 5, after V lost 10 bases and J lost 3 bases. This CDR3 comprises 14 residues. The protocol was immunoSEQ multiplex PCR, while the TCRdb copy is restricted to in-frame clones and leaves out a portion. The table has approximately 260,000 clones, roughly 86% seen once; the top ten hold over 0.95%. The sequencing input was PBMCs. The chain is built from TRBV2 and TRBJ2-1; TRBD2 aligns across 11 bases. The clonotype was recovered from a woman aged 30 to 39 in good health and CMV-seropositive. DNA for the CDR3: TGTGCCACCCTGACTAGCGGGGACTACAATGAGCAGTTCTTC. This sequence encodes CATLTSGDYNEQFF.